This passage covers 24 T cell receptor beta chains from one sample sequenced in a study of blood T cells in healthy people across ages. The authors ran a second PCR of about 7 to 11 cycles using a sample-barcoded 5' primer and a J-beta primer mix. Each CDR3 protein gets one entry after TCRdb re-called the 5' RACE reads with MiXCR. Of hundreds of thousands of distinct CDR3 sequences listed, approximately 60% are singletons. Sequencing was done on a sample of blood. The source is a man in his forties or fifties in good health.

This clonotype showed up just a few times. The rearrangement links TRBV28 to TRBJ2-7; D might be TRBD1 (6 bases). V lost 5 bases and J 6 bases, leaving 14 bases between the germline ends. The length of the CDR3 is 13 residues. Germline CDR1 reads MDHEN; CDR2 reads SYDVKM. CDR3 residues: CASSNPWGREQYF. The CDR3 DNA reads as TGTGCCAGCAGTAACCCATGGGGGCGCGAGCAGTACTTC.

The J gene is TRBJ2-7, the V gene TRBV4-1, with 8 bases matching TRBD2. Germline V gene lookup returns CDR1 MGHRA and CDR2 YSYEKL. The CDR3 covers 16 residues. V lost 0 bases to trimming and J lost 11 bases; unmatched junction nucleotides: 15. The CDR3 bases are TGCGCCAGCAGCCAAGATCAGGCTAGCGGGCCAAATGAAGAGTACTTC. Translating it yields CASSQDQASGPNEEYF.

The chain carries TRBV9 and TRBJ1-2; no clear D gene. The CDR3 runs to 14 residues. The ends were cut back, 5 bases at V and 3 bases at J, with 14 bases in the middle. The germline CDR1 and CDR2 sequences are SGDLS and YYNGEE. The CDR3 loop is CASSSSHTDYGYTF. In DNA, the CDR3 is TGTGCCAGCAGTTCTAGCCACACGGACTATGGCTACACCTTC.

The rearrangement joins TRBV5-1 to TRBJ2-7, with TRBD1 as a possible D gene (6 bases). The DNA end lines up better with TRBJ2-5; the J call may be wrong. The CDR3 spans 16 residues. In germline, CDR1 is SGHRS, CDR2 YFSETQ. CDR3 protein: CASSLGWDKWTQTQYF. CDR3 DNA: TGCGCCAGCAGCTTGGGCTGGGACAAGTGGACCCAGACCCAGTACTTC.

Comments on this clonotype: Compared with germline, one end of the junction differs, possibly owing to a read error. V is TRBV6-5 and J is TRBJ2-5, with TRBD1 matching 8 bases. With the DNA end fitting TRBJ2-7 better, the J assignment may be wrong. This CDR3 region has 16 residues. Germline V lookup: CDR1 MNHEY, CDR2 SVGAGI. The CDR3 protein is CAGSYSRDRLTYEQYF. The CDR3 DNA follows: TGTGCCGGCAGTTACTCGAGGGACAGGTTGACCTACGAGCAGTACTTC.

This clonotype was observed a handful of times. This chain joins TRBV27 and TRBJ2-3; D uncertain. The V gene lost 5 bases and the J gene lost 1 base, with 10 bases spanning the gap. Germline CDR1 MNHEY, CDR2 SMNVEV (reference sequence). CDR3 length: 14 amino acids. In nucleotides, the CDR3 is TGTGCCAGCAGTCCCGGGCCCCGCACAGATACGCAGTATTTT. Residues: CASSPGPRTDTQYF.

This clonotype was picked up one time. J is TRBJ1-5 and V is TRBV6-2 or TRBV6-3; weak D call: TRBD1 (5 bases). The CDR3 length is 14 residues. The V gene's germline CDR1 is MNHEY and CDR2 SVGEGT. Trimming stripped 2 bases from V and 6 bases from J, with 11 bases between. The CDR3 loop is CASSYGAATQPQHF. The DNA of the CDR3 is TGTGCCAGCAGTTACGGGGCAGCAACTCAGCCCCAGCATTTT.

This clonotype was counted only a few times. The chain has TRBV28 and TRBJ2-5; D assignment may be TRBD1 or TRBD2 (5 bases each). The CDR3 length is 13 residues. In germline, CDR1 is MDHEN, CDR2 SYDVKM. V lost 5 bases and J 0 bases, leaving 7 bases between the germline ends. The CDR3 coding sequence is TGTGCCAGCAGTGGGGGACACCAAGAGACCCAGTACTTC. This translates into CASSGGHQETQYF.

V is TRBV5-1 and J is TRBJ2-2; maybe TRBD1 (6 bases). The V gene's germline CDR1 is SGHRS and CDR2 YFSETQ. V shed 6 bases and J shed 7 bases, with 16 bases lying between them. This CDR3 has 14 amino acids. The CDR3 here is CASNFSRDNGELFF. CDR3 in DNA: TGCGCCAGCAACTTTTCCAGGGACAACGGGGAGCTGTTTTTT.

This clonotype was counted between two and nine times. The chain links TRBV20-1 to TRBJ2-7, with D possibly called TRBD1 or TRBD2 (5 bases each). The CDR3 contains 12 residues. In germline, CDR1 is DFQATT, CDR2 SNEGSKA (reference sequence). CDR3 DNA sequence: TGCAGCGCTGGGGGTCGGGGTTACGAGCAGTACTTC. The encoded protein is CSAGGRGYEQYF.

The J gene is TRBJ1-1, the V gene TRBV20-1; D is perhaps TRBD1 (5 bases). Germline V gene data show CDR1 as DFQATT and CDR2 as SNEGSKA (reference sequence). Trimming shortened V by 3 bases and J by 5 bases, and 13 bases separated the two germline ends. The CDR3 consists of 13 residues. CDR3 sequence: CSASQGEGTEAFF. CDR3 in DNA: TGCAGTGCTAGCCAGGGTGAGGGGACTGAAGCTTTCTTT.

This chain links TRBV20-1 with TRBJ2-1, with 7 bases lining up with TRBD2. CDR3 length: 15 amino acids. The V gene end was trimmed by 3 bases and the J gene end by 9 bases; junction bases not matched to a gene: 14. CDR1 is DFQATT, CDR2 SNEGSKA, per germline (reference sequence). CDR3 in DNA: TGCAGTGCTAGTCCCCGGGACTACCCCCGCGGTGAGCAGTTCTTC. It encodes CSASPRDYPRGEQFF.

This clonotype was counted a single time. The rearrangement links TRBV6-5 to TRBJ2-1; D perhaps matches TRBD2 (6 bases). V lost 4 bases and J lost 6, with 13 bases in between. CDR1 and CDR2 (germline): MNHEY, SVGAGI. There are 14 residues in the CDR3. The CDR3, as DNA: TGTGCCAGCAGTTTGGGACTCACGACCAATGAGCAGTTCTTC. It specifies CASSLGLTTNEQFF.

The chain employs TRBV20-1 and TRBJ2-4, with TRBD1 matching 8 bases. Germline V CDR1 and CDR2: DFQATT, SNEGSKA (reference sequence). V dropped 0 bases and J dropped 0; count of bases not matched to a gene: 13. The CDR3 contains 19 residues. The CDR3 bases are TGCAGTGCTAGAGAAGGGGCCGGACAGGGTCCGACAGCCAAAAACATTCAGTACTTC. Amino acids: CSAREGAGQGPTAKNIQYF.

The CDR3 spells CASSLGAGASGANVLTF. The CDR3 DNA is TGTGCCAGCAGTCTCGGGGCAGGTGCGTCTGGGGCCAACGTCCTGACTTTC. The chain recombines TRBV27 with TRBJ2-6, with D possibly called TRBD1 or TRBD2 (5 bases each). The V gene's germline CDR1 is MNHEY and CDR2 SMNVEV (reference sequence). The V end was cut by 5 bases, the J end by 1 base, with 15 bases between. This CDR3 has 17 amino acids.

CDR3 sequence: CASSSAGIPNNEQFF. The CDR3 DNA sequence: TGTGCCAGCAGCTCCGCGGGGATCCCGAACAATGAGCAGTTCTTC. The chain uses TRBV7-3 and TRBJ2-1, with D maybe TRBD2 (6 bases). Germline CDR1 SGHTA, CDR2 FQGTGA. CDR3 length equals 15 residues. The V and J ends lost 4 bases and 5 bases respectively, with 15 bases between them.

This chain links TRBV7-2 with TRBJ2-1; D not certain. This CDR3 contains 12 residues. V gave up 4 bases and J gave up 9 bases, with 10 bases separating them. Germline assignment: CDR1 SGHTA and CDR2 FQGNSA. CDR3 sequence reads: CASSSARTEQFF. CDR3 coding DNA: TGTGCCAGCAGCTCCGCTAGGACTGAGCAGTTCTTC.

The genes are TRBV7-2 and TRBJ2-7; weak D call: TRBD1 (6 bases). Per the germline V gene, CDR1 is SGHTA and CDR2 is FQGNSA. This CDR3 has 13 residues. The V gene lost 5 bases and the J gene lost 3 bases, with 11 bases spanning the gap. CDR3 nucleotides: TGTGCCAGCAGCCCGGGACATTTCTACGAGCAGTACTTC. Translating gives CASSPGHFYEQYF. Complete variable domain (other parts from reference TRBV7-2 and TRBJ2-7): GAGVSQSPSNKVTEKGKDVELRCDPISGHTALYWYRQSLGQGLEFLIYFQGNSAPDKSGLPSDRFSAERTGGSVSTLTIQRTQQEDSAVYLCASSPGHFYEQYFGPGTRLTVT.

V gene TRBV4-1 combines with J gene TRBJ1-1, with D possibly TRBD1 on 5 matching bases. The length of the CDR3 is 16 residues. With 0 bases removed from V and 0 bases from J, the gap between germline ends came to 11 bases. Germline V gene data show CDR1 as MGHRA and CDR2 as YSYEKL. CDR3 sequence: CASSQELTALNTEAFF. CDR3 nucleotides: TGCGCCAGCAGCCAAGAACTGACAGCCCTGAACACTGAAGCTTTCTTT.

The J gene is TRBJ1-2, the V gene TRBV27, with D tentatively TRBD1 (6 bases). Germline CDR1 and CDR2: MNHEY and SMNVEV (reference sequence). The CDR3 spans 15 residues. Deletions cut 4 bases from V and 0 bases from J, with 12 bases between. CDR3 in DNA: TGTGCCAGCAGTTCACCAGGGGCGGCTAACTATGGCTACACCTTC. Its translation is CASSSPGAANYGYTF.

V and J are TRBV24-1 and TRBJ2-7; the D gene is possibly TRBD1 (6 bases). This CDR3 comprises 13 residues. In germline, CDR1 is KGHDR, CDR2 SFDVKD. The V end lost 4 bases, the J end lost 3 bases, and 9 bases lay between the germline ends. The CDR3 DNA reads TGTGCCACCAGTGACCTGACAGGCTACGAGCAGTACTTC. Protein product: CATSDLTGYEQYF.

This clonotype has a handful of counts. V usage is TRBV6-5 and J usage is TRBJ2-7; TRBD1 aligns across 9 bases. The CDR3 totals 14 residues. The germline CDR1 and CDR2 sequences are MNHEY and SVGAGI. V lost 7 bases, J lost 8 bases, and 12 bases stayed unmatched. DNA for the CDR3: TGTGCCAGCAATTCCGGGACAGGGTCCCGCCAGCAGTACTTC. Amino acid sequence: CASNSGTGSRQQYF.

About this clonotype itself: This could be a read error, since a much larger clone is one nucleotide away. The chain joins TRBV5-1 to TRBJ2-3; TRBD1 might be the D (5 bases). Deletions cut 2 bases from V and 4 bases from J, with 14 bases between. CDR1 SGHRS and CDR2 YFSETQ come from the germline V gene. The CDR3 has 15 amino acids. The CDR3 DNA is TGCGCCAGCAGCTTTGGACAACAACGGGCAGATACGCAGTATTTT. It yields the protein CASSFGQQRADTQYF. The whole variable domain, filled in from reference TRBV5-1 and TRBJ2-3, reads KAGVTQTPRYLIKTRGQQVTLSCSPISGHRSVSWYQQTPGQGLQFLFEYFSETQRNKGNFPGRFSGRQFSNSRSEMNVSTLELGDSALYLCASSFGQQRADTQYFGPGTRLTVL.

The chain links TRBV27 to TRBJ2-5; 7 nucleotides match TRBD1. The last part of the DNA fits TRBJ2-7 better; the J call may be wrong. The CDR3 runs to 14 residues. CDR1 MNHEY and CDR2 SMNVEV come from the germline V gene (reference sequence). This chain's CDR3 is CASSLTRTGYEQYF. CDR3 bases: TGTGCCAGCAGCCTGACGAGGACAGGCTACGAGCAGTACTTC.